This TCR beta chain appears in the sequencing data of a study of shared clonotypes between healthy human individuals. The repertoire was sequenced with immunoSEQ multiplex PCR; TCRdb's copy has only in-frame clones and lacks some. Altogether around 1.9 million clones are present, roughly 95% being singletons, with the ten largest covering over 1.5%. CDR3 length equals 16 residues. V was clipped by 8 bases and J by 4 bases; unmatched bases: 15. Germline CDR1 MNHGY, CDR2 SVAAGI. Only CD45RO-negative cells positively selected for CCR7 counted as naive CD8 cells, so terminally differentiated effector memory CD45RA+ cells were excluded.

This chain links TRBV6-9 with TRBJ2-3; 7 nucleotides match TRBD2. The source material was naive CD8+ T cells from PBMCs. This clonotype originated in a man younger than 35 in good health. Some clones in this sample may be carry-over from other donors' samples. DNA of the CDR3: TGTGCCAGCTCCGGGGGGAGGGCCGATTGGGCAGATACGCAGTATTTT. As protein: CASSGGRADWADTQYF.